These T cell receptor beta chains were read from a single sample in a study of cytomegalovirus exposure and HLA in healthy donors. Assay used: immunoSEQ multiplex PCR; TCRdb lists only in-frame clones, some missing. The sample includes fewer than 200,000 clones, around 92% of them seen just once. Sequences were obtained from PBMCs. The origin of the receptors is a man aged 18 to 35 in good health and CMV-seropositive. Each CDR3 is given with its conserved first and last residue. A D gene is named only where the DNA matches it firmly. Size tells how often a clone was seen (once, few, many) or the class of an expanded clone, and some rows leave it out.

clone_size	v_call	j_call	d_call	cdr3_aa	cdr3_nt
once	TRBV5-1	TRBJ2-2	TRBD1	CASSLQGDTGELFF	TGCGCCAGCAGCTTGCAGGGGGACACCGGGGAGCTGTTTTTT
once	TRBV6-1	TRBJ1-1	-	CASSPLNTEAFF	TGTGCCAGCAGTCCTCTGAACACTGAAGCTTTCTTT
-	TRBV19	TRBJ1-5	-	CASSIPGSGGNQPQHF	TGTGCCAGTAGTATCCCAGGGTCGGGTGGCAATCAGCCCCAGCATTTT
once	TRBV5-1	TRBJ2-7	-	CASSLQGNSYEQYF	TGCGCCAGCAGCTTGCAGGGAAACTCCTACGAGCAGTACTTC
-	TRBV10-2	TRBJ2-1	TRBD2	CASSDASGSDNNEQFF	TGCGCCAGCAGTGATGCTAGCGGGTCAGACAACAATGAGCAGTTCTTC
-	TRBV4-1	TRBJ1-3	-	CASSQDNSSFGLWNTIYF	TGCGCCAGCAGCCAAGATAATAGTAGCTTTGGTCTTTGGAACACCATATATTTT
-	TRBV18	TRBJ2-7	-	CASSSAGATVYEQYF	TGTGCCAGCTCGTCCGCAGGGGCCACTGTCTACGAGCAGTACTTC
-	TRBV7-9	TRBJ1-4	TRBD1	CASGQGDVNEKLFF	TGTGCCAGCGGCCAGGGGGATGTTAATGAAAAACTGTTTTTT
-	TRBV27	TRBJ1-5	-	CASRGDTSTQPQHF	TGTGCCAGCAGAGGGGATACATCGACCCAGCCCCAGCATTTT
-	TRBV6-4	TRBJ2-5	TRBD1	CASSQTGAVGETQYF	TGTGCCAGCAGTCAAACAGGGGCTGTTGGGGAGACCCAGTACTTC
-	TRBV5-1	TRBJ2-5	-	CASSLMTGQETQYF	TGCGCCAGCAGCTTGATGACAGGCCAAGAGACCCAGTACTTC
-	TRBV29-1	TRBJ2-3	TRBD2	CSAPGTSLADTQYF	TGCAGCGCCCCAGGGACTAGCCTCGCAGATACGCAGTATTTT
-	TRBV19	TRBJ2-7	TRBD1	CASSKQDRGHYEQYF	TGTGCCAGTAGTAAACAGGACAGGGGGCACTACGAGCAGTACTTC
-	TRBV2	TRBJ2-5	TRBD2	CASAIGTSGQETQYF	TGTGCCAGCGCGATAGGGACTAGCGGACAAGAGACCCAGTACTTC
-	TRBV11-2	TRBJ2-1	-	CASSLDSETEFF	TGTGCCAGCAGCTTAGATTCCGAAACGGAGTTCTTC